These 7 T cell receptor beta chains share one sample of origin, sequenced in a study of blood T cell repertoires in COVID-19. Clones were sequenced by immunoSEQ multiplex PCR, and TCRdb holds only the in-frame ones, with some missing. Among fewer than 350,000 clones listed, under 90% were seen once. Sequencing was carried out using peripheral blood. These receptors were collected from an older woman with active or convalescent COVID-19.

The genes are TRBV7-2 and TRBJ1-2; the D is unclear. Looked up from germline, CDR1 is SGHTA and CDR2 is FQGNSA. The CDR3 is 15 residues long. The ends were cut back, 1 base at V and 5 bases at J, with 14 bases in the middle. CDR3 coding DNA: TGTGCCAGCAGCTTAGTGGCCCGCACTACTTATGGCTACACCTTC. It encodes CASSLVARTTYGYTF.

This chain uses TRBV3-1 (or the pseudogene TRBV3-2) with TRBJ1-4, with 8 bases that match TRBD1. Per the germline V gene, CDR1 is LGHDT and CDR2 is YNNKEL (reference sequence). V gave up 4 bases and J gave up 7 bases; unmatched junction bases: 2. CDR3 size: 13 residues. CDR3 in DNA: TGTGCCAGCAGCCGACAGGGGAGTGAAAAACTGTTTTTT. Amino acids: CASSRQGSEKLFF.

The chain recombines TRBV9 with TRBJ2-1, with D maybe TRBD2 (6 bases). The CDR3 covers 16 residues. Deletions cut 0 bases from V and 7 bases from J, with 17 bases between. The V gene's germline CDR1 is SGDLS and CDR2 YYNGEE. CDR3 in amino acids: CASSVGSGWRRNEQFF. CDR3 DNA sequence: TGTGCCAGCAGCGTAGGTAGCGGTTGGAGGAGGAATGAGCAGTTCTTC. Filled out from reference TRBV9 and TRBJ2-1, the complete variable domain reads DSGVTQTPKHLITATGQRVTLRCSPRSGDLSVYWYQQSLDQGLQFLIQYYNGEERAKGNILERFSAQQFPDLHSELNLSSLELGDSALYFCASSVGSGWRRNEQFFGPGTRLTVL.

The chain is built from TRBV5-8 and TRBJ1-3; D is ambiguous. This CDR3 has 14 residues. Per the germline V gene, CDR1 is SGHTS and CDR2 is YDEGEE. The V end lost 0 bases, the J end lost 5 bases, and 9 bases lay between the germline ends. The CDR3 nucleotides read TGTGCCAGCAGCTTGGTTTCGGTCAGAAACACCATATATTTT. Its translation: CASSLVSVRNTIYF.

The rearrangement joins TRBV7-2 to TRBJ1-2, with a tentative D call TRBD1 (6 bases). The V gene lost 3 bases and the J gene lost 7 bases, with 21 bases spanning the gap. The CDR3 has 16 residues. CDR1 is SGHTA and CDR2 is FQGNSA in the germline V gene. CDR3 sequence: CASSFRIETGAAGYTF. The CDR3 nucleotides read TGTGCCAGCAGCTTTCGGATAGAGACAGGTGCGGCTGGCTACACCTTC.

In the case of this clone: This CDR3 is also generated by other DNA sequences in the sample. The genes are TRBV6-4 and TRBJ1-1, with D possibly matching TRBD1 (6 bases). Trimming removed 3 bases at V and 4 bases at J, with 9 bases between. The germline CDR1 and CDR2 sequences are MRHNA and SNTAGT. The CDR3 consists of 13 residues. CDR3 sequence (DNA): TGTGCCAGCAGTGAACAGGGTGGCACTGAAGCTTTCTTT. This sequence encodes CASSEQGGTEAFF.

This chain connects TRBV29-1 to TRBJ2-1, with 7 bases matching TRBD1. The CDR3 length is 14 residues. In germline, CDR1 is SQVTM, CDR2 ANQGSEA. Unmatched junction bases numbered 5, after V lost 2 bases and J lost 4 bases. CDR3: CSVETGAGYNEQFF. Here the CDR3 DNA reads TGCAGCGTTGAAACAGGGGCTGGGTACAATGAGCAGTTCTTC.